These 10 T cell receptor beta chains originate from one sample sequenced in a study of blood T cell repertoires in COVID-19. Profiled with immunoSEQ multiplex PCR; TCRdb holds only in-frame clones, not every one. The sample has around 71,000 clones, more than 80% seen once. Sequenced sample: peripheral blood. The receptors originated from a man older than 75 with acute or convalescent COVID-19.

V usage is TRBV7-2 and J usage is TRBJ2-7, with 10 bases matching TRBD2. Trimming at V came to 5 bases and at J to 4 bases, leaving 5 bases not matched to a gene. CDR1 SGHTA and CDR2 FQGNSA come from the germline V gene. This CDR3 contains 14 residues. This chain's CDR3 is CASSAERGGYEQYF. The CDR3 DNA follows: TGTGCCAGCAGCGCAGAGCGGGGGGGATACGAGCAGTACTTC.

The genes are TRBV5-4 and TRBJ1-3; 7 nucleotides match TRBD1. J lost 5 bases, V lost 2 bases, and 4 bases had no gene match. CDR1 and CDR2 from the germline V gene are SGHNT and YYREEE (reference sequence). The CDR3 contains 14 residues. CDR3 sequence: CASSLGQERNTIYF. CDR3 in DNA: TGTGCCAGCAGCTTAGGACAGGAGAGAAACACCATATATTTT.

This chain connects TRBV7-9 to TRBJ1-3, with D possibly matching TRBD1 (6 bases). Germline CDR1 and CDR2: SEHNR and FQNEAQ (reference sequence). V gave up 4 bases and J gave up 4 bases, with 14 bases separating them. This CDR3 spans 15 amino acids. CDR3 residues: CASSSRDTAGNTIYF. Here the CDR3 DNA reads TGTGCCAGCAGCTCCCGGGACACAGCGGGAAACACCATATATTTT. Complete variable domain (other parts from reference TRBV7-9 and TRBJ1-3): DTGVSQNPRHKITKRGQNVTFRCDPISEHNRLYWYRQTLGQGPEFLTYFQNEAQLEKSRLLSDRFSAERPKGSFSTLEIQRTEQGDSAMYLCASSSRDTAGNTIYFGEGSWLTVV.

The V call is TRBV9, the J call TRBJ2-5; 7 bases fit TRBD2. This CDR3 contains 13 residues. V trimming: 3 bases; J trimming: 5 bases; junction bases outside the gene matches: 4. Germline CDR1 SGDLS, CDR2 YYNGEE. The CDR3 DNA follows: TGTGCCAGCAGCGCGCGGGAGTTTGAGACCCAGTACTTC. It encodes CASSAREFETQYF.

The rearrangement joins TRBV7-2 to TRBJ2-1, with TRBD2 identical over 10 bases. The CDR3 totals 17 residues. Germline CDR1 and CDR2: SGHTA and FQGNSA. V shed 2 bases and J 4 bases; nucleotides not matched to a gene: 8. CDR3 residues: CASSLRGLAGAYNEQFF. The CDR3 DNA sequence: TGTGCCAGCAGCTTAAGGGGGCTAGCGGGGGCTTACAATGAGCAGTTCTTC.

The gene calls are TRBV2 and TRBJ2-7; D might be TRBD2 (5 bases). Germline V gene sequence: CDR1 SNHLY, CDR2 FYNNEI. The length of the CDR3 is 12 residues. V was trimmed by 4 bases and J by 6 bases, leaving 10 bases between them. In nucleotides, the CDR3 is TGTGCCAGCAGTGGGCAACTAGGCGAGCAGTACTTC. Translation: CASSGQLGEQYF.

V usage is TRBV18 and J usage is TRBJ1-2, with 7 nucleotides matching TRBD1. Germline V gene sequence: CDR1 KGHSH, CDR2 LQKENI. V lost 3 bases to trimming and J lost 8 bases; unmatched junction nucleotides: 9. This CDR3 has 14 residues. This CDR3 is CASSPTQGPRGYTF. The CDR3 bases are TGTGCCAGCTCACCGACACAGGGGCCTCGGGGCTACACCTTC.

This clone showed up just a few times. V is TRBV20-1 and J is TRBJ1-5, with a tentative D call TRBD1 (5 bases). Trimming stripped 4 bases from V and 4 bases from J, with 8 bases between. The germline V gene encodes CDR1 DFQATT and CDR2 SNEGSKA (reference sequence). The CDR3 spans 12 residues. For the CDR3, the DNA is TGCAGTGCTACTGACAGTAATCAGCCCCAGCATTTT. Amino acids: CSATDSNQPQHF.

This chain uses TRBV27 with TRBJ1-2; TRBD1 aligns across 12 bases. Germline-derived CDR1 and CDR2 are MNHEY and SMNVEV (reference sequence). V shed 2 bases and J 7 bases; nucleotides not matched to a gene: 5. CDR3 length: 15 amino acids. The CDR3 DNA reads TGTGCCAGCAGTTTACAGGGACAGGGGGCGCGTGGCTACACCTTC. Protein: CASSLQGQGARGYTF.

The CDR3 sequence is CASSTGQNTGELFF. Written as DNA, the CDR3 is TGCGCCAGCAGCACCGGACAGAACACCGGGGAGCTGTTTTTT. The V call is TRBV5-1, the J call TRBJ2-2; TRBD1 might be the D (5 bases). The germline V and J ends were trimmed by 4 bases and 1 base, with 8 bases remaining between them. The CDR3 runs to 14 residues. Germline loops: CDR1 SGHRS, CDR2 YFSETQ.